The TCR beta chain under discussion was sequenced for a study of spatial heterogeneity in lung cancer. Looking at the study overall: The average appearance count of each unique TCR and UMI combination in raw reads was more than 9.5. Whole-study findings and limits: Ubiquitous, expanded tumor-derived TCRs were more frequently observed in blood at resection than at follow-up.

This clonotype was seen many times. Its antigen is as yet unknown. CDR3 length: 15 residues. The germline V gene has CDR1 SGHRS and CDR2 YFSETQ. Trimming took off 4 bases at V and 0 bases at J, with 12 bases between the two ends. A distinct unique molecular identifier was carried by each TCR cDNA molecule. One entry per CDR3 protein results from TCRdb running MiXCR on the 5' RACE reads. The data contain about 36,000 distinct CDR3 sequences, around 5.2% of them singletons. Sample time point: sample taken at primary tumor resection. Whole RNA came from tumor, nontumor lung or frozen PBMC and was sequenced without being sorted. The roughly 79 donors had untreated early-stage non-small cell lung cancer.

The sequenced sample was PBMCs, obtained at surgery. The sequence came from a female donor with early-stage non-small cell lung cancer. The V gene is TRBV5-1, the J gene TRBJ2-3; D is tentatively TRBD1 or TRBD2 (6 bases each). The CDR3 DNA sequence: TGCGCCAGCAGCCCGGGGGCTGCTAGCACAGATACGCAGTATTTT. Translation: CASSPGAASTDTQYF.